Each of the 4 T cell receptor beta chains below was sequenced from the same sample in a study of shared T cell receptors in the human thymus. TCRdb keeps only in-frame clones here, not all; method: immunoSEQ multiplex PCR. This table holds hundreds of thousands of clones, 70% to 90% found once. The same specimen was also included in a second study, on human thymus T cells.

The sequencing input was thymocytes. The receptors shown here come from a girl in the first two years of life with a congenital heart defect.

The chain couples TRBV7-2 to TRBJ2-5; D is perhaps TRBD2 (5 bases). The CDR3 length is 13 residues. The V end lost 5 bases, the J end lost 2 bases, and 9 bases lay between the germline ends. Germline V gene data show CDR1 as SGHTA and CDR2 as FQGNSA. This chain's CDR3 is CASSRTVQETQYF. The CDR3 DNA reads TGTGCCAGCAGCCGGACTGTACAAGAGACCCAGTACTTC.

The chain uses TRBV7-9 and TRBJ1-2; the D is unclear. V gave up 5 bases and J gave up 5 bases, with 9 bases separating them. Germline V gene sequence: CDR1 SEHNR, CDR2 FQNEAQ (reference sequence). The CDR3 has 12 amino acids. Here the CDR3 reads CASSRGLYGYTF. CDR3 DNA: TGTGCCAGCAGCCGCGGACTTTATGGCTACACCTTC.

V is TRBV4-1 and J is TRBJ2-1; 15 bases line up with TRBD2. Germline-derived CDR1 and CDR2 are MGHRA and YSYEKL. There are 14 residues in the CDR3. Trimming removed 4 bases from V and 11 bases from J; junction bases left unmatched: 3. CDR3 sequence (DNA): TGCGCCAGCAGCCGGACTAGCGGGGGGGGGCAGCAGTTCTTC. It codes for CASSRTSGGGQQFF.

The chain is built from TRBV7-3 and TRBJ2-1, with 8 bases identical to TRBD2. The germline V gene encodes CDR1 SGHTA and CDR2 FQGTGA. J gave up 3 bases and V 1 base, and 2 bases lay outside the gene matches. This CDR3 is 15 amino acids long. CDR3 protein: CASSLNLAGYNEQFF. As DNA, the CDR3 is TGTGCCAGCAGCTTAAATCTAGCGGGCTACAATGAGCAGTTCTTC.